This T cell receptor (beta chain) emerged from a study of response to subunit inactivated influenza vaccine. Study-wide points: Each seasonal influenza vaccination, the authors suggested, recruits few new T cells.

The CDR3 runs to 16 residues. Trimming pared 0 bases from V and 2 bases from J, leaving 14 bases between. Germline V gives CDR1 SGHDN, CDR2 FVKESK. TCRdb used MiXCR to reprocess the RT-PCR reads, holding one entry per CDR3 protein. Among under 550,000 distinct CDR3 sequences, 6.5% to 8% were seen once, and the ten largest hold 10% to 15%. This clonotype has only a few counts. Its specificity is unknown. The source of this sequence is a man aged 45-69 years who received an inactivated influenza vaccine. The starting material was PBMCs from blood, obtained less than 25 months after vaccination. The rearrangement uses TRBV14 and TRBJ2-7, with D hard to call. The CDR3 loop reads CASSQDRGRSPYEQYF. CDR3 sequence (DNA): TGTGCCAGCAGCCAAGATAGAGGCAGGTCCCCCTACGAGCAGTACTTC.